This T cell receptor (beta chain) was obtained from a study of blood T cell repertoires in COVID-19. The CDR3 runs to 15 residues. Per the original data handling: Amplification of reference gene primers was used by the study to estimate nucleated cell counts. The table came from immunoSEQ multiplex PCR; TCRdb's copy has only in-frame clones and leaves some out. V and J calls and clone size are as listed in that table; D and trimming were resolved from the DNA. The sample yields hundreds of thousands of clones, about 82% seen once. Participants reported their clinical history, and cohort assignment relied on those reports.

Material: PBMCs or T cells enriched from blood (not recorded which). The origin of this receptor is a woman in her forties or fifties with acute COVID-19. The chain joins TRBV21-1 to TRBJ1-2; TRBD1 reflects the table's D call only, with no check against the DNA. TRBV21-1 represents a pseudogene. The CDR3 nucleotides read TGTGCCAGCAGCAAAGCCCAGGGAAATAACTATGGCTACACCTTC. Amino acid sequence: CASSKAQGNNYGYTF.